Sequencing of this T cell receptor (beta chain) was carried out in a study of T cells after yellow fever vaccination. The CDR3 has 13 amino acids. Germline V gives CDR1 DFQATT, CDR2 SNEGSKA (reference sequence). V was clipped by 5 bases and J by 7 bases; unmatched bases: 9. They built TCR cDNA with 5'RACE template switching, a step that put in a universal primer site and UMIs. TCRdb re-derived calls from the 5' RACE reads in MiXCR, one entry per CDR3 protein. Of a few hundred thousand distinct CDR3 sequences in the sample, approximately 3.8% were seen once. Ten or more counts support this clonotype. V and J are TRBV20-1 and TRBJ2-5; 8 bases align to TRBD1. The TCR originated in a man younger than 35 who received the YFV17D yellow fever vaccine. Sample: PBMCs, taken on the day of the yellow fever booster vaccination. Here the CDR3 reads CSAFGQGGGTQYF. The DNA for the CDR3 is TGCAGTGCTTTCGGACAGGGAGGTGGGACCCAGTACTTC.